This T cell receptor (beta chain) was recorded in a study of CD8 T cells in ankylosing spondylitis. TCRdb reprocessed the 5' RACE reads via MiXCR and lists one record per CDR3 protein. The sample gives hundreds of thousands of distinct CDR3 sequences, 15% to 20% of which show up once; more than 40% is in the top ten. The CDR3 length is 16 residues. The germline V gene has CDR1 LGHDT and CDR2 YNNKEL (reference sequence). V lost 6 bases, J lost 7 bases, and 24 bases lay in between. This clonotype has just a few counts. The antigen is unknown. Overall study findings and caveats: One TCR beta motif, made up of about 8 highly homologous variants, appeared characteristic of ankylosing spondylitis blood.

Sequenced: blood, either unsorted or a sorted T cell fraction (not recorded which). The rearrangement uses TRBV3-1 and TRBJ2-5; D may match TRBD1 or TRBD2 (6 bases each). The TCR was taken from a male donor with ankylosing spondylitis. The CDR3 sequence is CASSQITGAVHGTQYF. CDR3 bases: TGTGCCAGCAGTCAAATTACGGGGGCAGTTCATGGGACCCAGTACTTC.